The 26 T cell receptor beta chains presented below share a single source sample, sequenced in a study of cytomegalovirus exposure and HLA in healthy donors. Amplification used 60 Vbeta primers and 13 Jbeta primers. Clones were read by immunoSEQ multiplex PCR, and TCRdb kept only the in-frame ones, dropping some. The repertoire holds 100,000 to 150,000 clones, over 70% seen once, with about 2.6% in the top ten. The material sequenced was PBMCs. The receptors were gathered from an older woman in good health and CMV-seropositive.

A remark on this clone: The junction departs from the called germline gene at one end, perhaps through a read error. The genes are TRBV18 and TRBJ2-1, with TRBD1 matching 11 bases. Germline loops: CDR1 KGHSH, CDR2 LQKENI. CDR3 length equals 15 residues. The CDR3, as DNA: TGTGCCAGCTTACCAAGGGACAGGGGGTTCAATGAGCAGTTCTTC. Its translation is CASLPRDRGFNEQFF.

The V and J genes are TRBV10-1 and TRBJ2-7; unclear D gene. Germline-derived CDR1 and CDR2 are WNHNN and SYGVQD (reference sequence). CDR3 length: 12 amino acids. V lost 2 bases and J 3 bases, leaving 5 bases between the germline ends. The CDR3 DNA is TGCGCCAGCAGTGAGCATTTCTACGAGCAGTACTTC. Translated, it gives CASSEHFYEQYF.

The rearrangement links TRBV10-3 to TRBJ2-2; no reliable D call. Germline CDR1 ENHRY, CDR2 SYGVKD. This CDR3 is 13 amino acids long. V shed 2 bases and J shed 3 bases, with 4 bases lying between them. CDR3 DNA: TGTGCCATCAGTGAGCCCTACACCGGGGAGCTGTTTTTT. Protein: CAISEPYTGELFF.

The chain joins TRBV5-1 to TRBJ1-2; tentatively, D is TRBD1 (5 bases). Deletions cut 3 bases from V and 1 base from J, with 16 bases between. CDR3 size: 16 residues. Per the germline V gene, CDR1 is SGHRS and CDR2 is YFSETQ. The CDR3 sequence: CASSSGVVGVNYGYTF. CDR3 sequence (DNA): TGCGCCAGCAGCTCGGGGGTAGTAGGGGTTAACTATGGCTACACCTTC.

This clone showed up just once. The CDR3 loop is CASSLGLDRTDTQYF. CDR3 coding DNA: TGTGCCAGCAGTTTAGGACTGGACAGGACAGATACGCAGTATTTT. V is TRBV27 and J is TRBJ2-3; 7 nucleotides match TRBD1. V was clipped by 2 bases and J by 3 bases; unmatched bases: 5. Germline V gene sequence: CDR1 MNHEY, CDR2 SMNVEV (reference sequence). The CDR3 covers 15 residues.

The chain employs TRBV7-3 and TRBJ2-5, with D perhaps matching TRBD1 (5 bases). V was cut by 6 bases and J by 4 bases, with 15 bases left in between. This CDR3 has 14 amino acids. The V gene's germline CDR1 is SGHTA and CDR2 FQGTGA. CDR3 nucleotide sequence: TGTGCCAGCAGTTCGACTGGGGCAAGAGAGACCCAGTACTTC. Protein sequence: CASSSTGARETQYF.

The chain has TRBV27 and TRBJ1-2, with unresolved D. The length of the CDR3 is 14 residues. Trimming removed 6 bases from V and 1 base from J, with 12 bases in between. The germline gives CDR1 MNHEY, CDR2 SMNVEV (reference sequence). The CDR3 DNA follows: TGTGCCAGCAGATTAGCCGACAATAACTATGGCTACACCTTC. This codes for CASRLADNNYGYTF.

V is TRBV19 and J is TRBJ1-1; 8 nucleotides line up with TRBD1. This CDR3 spans 15 amino acids. Germline CDR1 and CDR2: LNHDA and SQIVND (reference sequence). With 1 base clipped from V and 4 bases from J, the junction kept 5 bases outside the gene matches. The CDR3 loop reads CASSIGQGAVTEAFF. CDR3 in DNA: TGTGCCAGTAGTATAGGGCAGGGGGCAGTCACTGAAGCTTTCTTT.

This clone was seen only a few times. This chain links TRBV6-1 with TRBJ2-2, with 9 bases matching TRBD1. The CDR3 is 15 residues long. V was pared by 6 bases and J by 5 bases, with 7 bases of the junction left unmatched. The germline CDR1 and CDR2 sequences are MNHNS and SASEGT. The DNA for the CDR3 is TGTGCCAGCAGGAAAACAGGGGGCAGTACCGGGGAGCTGTTTTTT. Encoded protein: CASRKTGGSTGELFF.

The V and J genes are TRBV25-1 and TRBJ2-1, with a possible D match to TRBD2 (5 bases). Germline V gene lookup returns CDR1 MGHDK and CDR2 SYGVNS. Trimming removed 7 bases from V and 0 bases from J, with 10 bases in between. This CDR3 region has 14 residues. The CDR3 sequence is CASNPAGSYNEQFF. As DNA, the CDR3 is TGTGCCAGCAATCCCGCGGGCTCCTACAATGAGCAGTTCTTC.

This chain links TRBV29-1 with TRBJ2-5; D may be TRBD1 (6 bases). This CDR3 has 13 amino acids. Trimming took 5 bases from V and 4 from J, leaving 14 bases between them. Germline CDR1 and CDR2: SQVTM and ANQGSEA. CDR3 coding DNA: TGCAGCGTTTGCTGGACAGCTTCAGAGACCCAGTACTTC. This encodes CSVCWTASETQYF.

The table lists this clone with a count of one. CDR3 sequence reads: CASREGQGARAFF. CDR3 bases: TGTGCCAGCAGAGAGGGACAGGGGGCGCGAGCTTTCTTT. The gene calls are TRBV6-6 and TRBJ1-1; 12 nucleotides align to TRBD1. This CDR3 has 13 amino acids. The V and J ends lost 6 bases and 10 bases, in that order; junction bases with no gene match: 6. CDR1 and CDR2 from the germline V gene are MNHNY and SVGAGI (reference sequence).

The CDR3 loop reads CASTRGGLAGGLGTDTQYF. CDR3 nucleotides: TGTGCCAGCACCCGGGGCGGACTAGCGGGGGGGCTGGGCACAGATACGCAGTATTTT. The V and J genes are TRBV7-9 and TRBJ2-3; TRBD2 matches at 15 bases. Unmatched junction bases numbered 12, after V lost 7 bases and J lost 1 base. CDR1 and CDR2 (germline): SEHNR, FQNEAQ (reference sequence). This CDR3 has 19 residues.

This clone appeared once. This chain joins TRBV7-9 and TRBJ2-7; TRBD1 might be the D (6 bases). The CDR3 length is 15 residues. Germline-derived CDR1 and CDR2 are SEHNR and FQNEAQ (reference sequence). V lost 3 bases, J lost 0 bases, and 12 bases lay in between. The CDR3 DNA is TGTGCCAGCAGCTTCAGGACAGAGAGCTCCTACGAGCAGTACTTC. This sequence encodes CASSFRTESSYEQYF.

This chain links TRBV10-3 with TRBJ1-1; D remains ambiguous. The CDR3 totals 14 residues. V was shortened by 5 bases and J by 2 bases, with 12 bases between the two germline ends. Germline V CDR1 and CDR2: ENHRY, SYGVKD. CDR3 amino acids: CAISPTSENTEAFF. CDR3 bases: TGTGCCATCAGTCCGACTAGTGAAAACACTGAAGCTTTCTTT.

The gene calls are TRBV2 and TRBJ2-2, with D possibly being TRBD2 (6 bases). The length of the CDR3 is 15 residues. The germline V gene encodes CDR1 SNHLY and CDR2 FYNNEI. Trimming took off 3 bases at V and 1 base at J, with 9 bases between the two ends. This chain's CDR3 is CASSDRGLNTGELFF. CDR3 DNA sequence: TGTGCCAGCAGTGATCGGGGGTTGAACACCGGGGAGCTGTTTTTT.

The genes are TRBV5-1 and TRBJ2-3; D remains unclear. The CDR3 sequence is 15 residues long. Per germline, CDR1 SGHRS and CDR2 YFSETQ. Trimming removed 2 bases from V and 0 bases from J, with 10 bases in between. Here the CDR3 reads CASSLLSISTDTQYF. CDR3 in DNA: TGCGCCAGCAGCTTACTCTCAATTAGCACAGATACGCAGTATTTT.

CDR3 amino acids: CSVLASYSDTQYF. The DNA of the CDR3 is TGCAGCGTTCTAGCTTCTTACTCAGATACGCAGTATTTT. The chain is built from TRBV29-1 and TRBJ2-3, with D tentatively TRBD2 (5 bases). Germline CDR1 and CDR2: SQVTM and ANQGSEA. The CDR3 contains 13 residues. Between the trimmed V and J ends, which lost 5 bases and 4 bases, there was a span of 13 bases.

This clone has just a few counts. The chain uses TRBV7-9 and TRBJ1-6, with no clear D. The germline V and J ends were trimmed by 7 bases and 7 bases, with 5 bases remaining between them. Germline loops: CDR1 SEHNR, CDR2 FQNEAQ (reference sequence). CDR3 length: 11 amino acids. The CDR3 nucleotides read TGTGCCAGCACCAGGAATTCACCCCTCCACTTT. Its translation is CASTRNSPLHF.

Notes on this clone: The junction differs from germline at one of its ends, possibly a read error. This chain connects TRBV7-9 to TRBJ1-5; D not resolved. The CDR3 spans 12 residues. Germline V lookup: CDR1 SEHNR, CDR2 FQNEAQ (reference sequence). The CDR3 spells CSSSWPPQPQHF. In DNA, the CDR3 is TGTTCCAGCAGCTGGCCCCCTCAGCCCCAGCATTTT.

This chain links TRBV21-1 with TRBJ1-5; the DNA was not compared with TRBD1, the D call given in the table. TRBV21-1 is shown as a pseudogene. The CDR3 consists of 14 residues. CDR3 residues: CASGPGQGGQPQHF. The CDR3 region has the DNA TGTGCCAGCGGACCGGGACAGGGGGGTCAGCCCCAGCATTTT.

The V and J genes are TRBV6-5 and TRBJ2-3; no definite D call. The V end was cut by 0 bases, the J end by 3 bases, with 7 bases between. CDR3 length: 14 residues. Per germline, CDR1 MNHEY and CDR2 SVGAGI. This CDR3 reads CASSYSMATDTQYF. The CDR3 nucleotides read TGTGCCAGCAGTTACTCGATGGCTACAGATACGCAGTATTTT.

The chain couples TRBV5-6 to TRBJ2-5; possibly TRBD1 for D (6 bases). Trimming took 1 base from V and 3 from J, leaving 10 bases between them. Germline lookup yields CDR1 SGHDT and CDR2 YYEEEE. The CDR3 sequence is 14 residues long. CDR3 sequence reads: CASSLLNREETQYF. CDR3 DNA sequence: TGTGCCAGCAGCTTGCTCAACAGGGAAGAGACCCAGTACTTC.

The chain carries TRBV7-8 and TRBJ1-5; TRBD1 matches at 8 bases. Germline CDR1 is SGHVS and CDR2 is FQNEAQ. The CDR3 covers 17 residues. The V gene end was trimmed by 1 base and the J gene end by 2 bases; junction bases not matched to a gene: 7. The CDR3 spells CASSLGSTGVRNQPQHF. The CDR3 DNA reads as TGTGCCAGCAGCTTAGGTTCGACAGGGGTTCGCAATCAGCCCCAGCATTTT. Full variable domain (outside the CDR3, taken from reference TRBV7-8 and TRBJ1-5): GAGVSQSPRYKVAKRGQDVALRCDPISGHVSLFWYQQALGQGPEFLTYFQNEAQLDKSGLPSDRFFAERPEGSVSTLKIQRTQQEDSAVYLCASSLGSTGVRNQPQHFGDGTRLSIL.

This clone was recorded only once. The rearrangement links TRBV11-2 to TRBJ2-3, with 7 nucleotides matching TRBD2. With V trimmed by 3 bases and J by 5 bases, 8 bases remained unmatched. The CDR3 consists of 15 residues. Germline V CDR1 and CDR2: SGHAT, FQNNGV. The CDR3 loop is CASSLGGTSLDTQYF. CDR3 coding DNA: TGTGCCAGCAGCTTGGGAGGGACTTCTTTAGATACGCAGTATTTT.

This clone was recorded only once. The rearrangement joins TRBV10-3 to TRBJ1-4; D is undetermined. Germline CDR1 ENHRY, CDR2 SYGVKD. This CDR3 spans 16 amino acids. The germline V and J ends were trimmed by 2 bases and 7 bases, with 17 bases remaining between them. In nucleotides, the CDR3 is TGTGCCATCAGTGAGCAGGAGTCGCAGGCGGGTGAAAAACTGTTTTTT. It specifies CAISEQESQAGEKLFF.